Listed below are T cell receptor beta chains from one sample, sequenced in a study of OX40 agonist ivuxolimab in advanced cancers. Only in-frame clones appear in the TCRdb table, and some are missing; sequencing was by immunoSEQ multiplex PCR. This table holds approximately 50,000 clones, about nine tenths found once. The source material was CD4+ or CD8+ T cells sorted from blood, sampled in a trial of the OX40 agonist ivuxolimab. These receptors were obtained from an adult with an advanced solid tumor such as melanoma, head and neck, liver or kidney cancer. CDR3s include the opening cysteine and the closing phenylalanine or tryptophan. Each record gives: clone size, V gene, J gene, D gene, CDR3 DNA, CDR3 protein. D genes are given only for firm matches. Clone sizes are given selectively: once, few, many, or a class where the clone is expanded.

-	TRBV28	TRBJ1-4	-	TGTGCCAGCAGTTTTATCACGACCGGGAGGGAAAAACTGTTTTTT	CASSFITTGREKLFF
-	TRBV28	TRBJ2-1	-	TGTGCCAGCAGTTCTTTTGACAGTTACTCCTACAATGAGCAGTTCTTC	CASSSFDSYSYNEQFF
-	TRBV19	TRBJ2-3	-	TGTGCCAGTAGTATTAGGCTAGCCGCAGATACGCAGTATTTT	CASSIRLAADTQYF
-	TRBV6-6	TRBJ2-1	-	TGTGCCAGCAGTTACTCGACCGGGAGCTCCTACAATGAGCAGTTCTTC	CASSYSTGSSYNEQFF
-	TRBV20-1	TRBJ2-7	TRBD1	TGCAGTGCTCTGACAGGGACCGAGCAGTACTTC	CSALTGTEQYF
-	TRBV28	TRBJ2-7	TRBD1	TGTGCCAGCAGTGAACCGGGACAGGGGGTCCACGAGCAGTACTTC	CASSEPGQGVHEQYF
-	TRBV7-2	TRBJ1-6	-	TGTGCCAGCAGCTTAACGGGGTGGCCCCTCCACTTT	CASSLTGWPLHF
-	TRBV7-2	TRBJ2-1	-	TGTGCCAGCAGCCCGGAGGGACAGATCTGGAATGAGCAGTTCTTC	CASSPEGQIWNEQFF
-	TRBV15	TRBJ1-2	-	TGTGCCACCAGCAGAGGATCGGGTGCGGGCTACACCTTC	CATSRGSGAGYTF
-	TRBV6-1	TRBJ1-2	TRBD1	TGTGCCAGCAGTGAATACAGGGGGGATGGCTACACCTTC	CASSEYRGDGYTF
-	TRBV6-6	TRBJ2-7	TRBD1	TGTGCCAGCAGTTATCAGCCGGGACAGGGCTTCGAGCAGTACTTC	CASSYQPGQGFEQYF
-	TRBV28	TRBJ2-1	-	TGTGCCAGCATTGGCAGTCCCTACAATGAGCAGTTCTTC	CASIGSPYNEQFF
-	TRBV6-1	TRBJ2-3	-	TGTGCCAGCCTACAGGGAGGGGGCACAGATACGCAGTATTTT	CASLQGGGTDTQYF
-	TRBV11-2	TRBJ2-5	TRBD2	TGTGCCAGCAGCTTCCCGGCGGGGGGAGAGACCCAGTACTTC	CASSFPAGGETQYF
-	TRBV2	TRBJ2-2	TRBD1	TGTGCCAGCACCTACAGGGGTGGGACCGGGGAGCTGTTTTTT	CASTYRGGTGELFF
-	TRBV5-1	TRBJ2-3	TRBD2	TGCGCCAGCAGCCCGGAGGCGGGAGGGCCTGCAGATACGCAGTATTTT	CASSPEAGGPADTQYF
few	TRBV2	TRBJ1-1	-	TGTGCCAGCAGTGAGAGACGGCCAAGGTCCACTGAAGCTTTCTTT	CASSERRPRSTEAFF
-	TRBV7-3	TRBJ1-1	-	TGTGCCAGCAGCTTAAAGCGGAACACTGAAGCTTTCTTT	CASSLKRNTEAFF
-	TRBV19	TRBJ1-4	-	TGTGCCAGTACCCCAGGACGGGGAACCGAAAAACTGTTTTTT	CASTPGRGTEKLFF
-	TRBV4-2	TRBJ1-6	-	TGTGCCAGCAGCCACGACACCGCGACAGGTACGAGTTCACCCCTCCACTTT	CASSHDTATGTSSPLHF
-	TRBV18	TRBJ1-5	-	TGTGCCAGCTCCAACAGGGTTGGGCAGCCCCAGCATTTT	CASSNRVGQPQHF
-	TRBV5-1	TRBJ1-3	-	TGCGCCAGCAGCTTGGGGGACCCATCTGGAAACACCATATATTTT	CASSLGDPSGNTIYF
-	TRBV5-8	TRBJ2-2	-	TGTGCCAGCAGCTTGGACTATTGGAACGGGGAGCTGTTTTTT	CASSLDYWNGELFF
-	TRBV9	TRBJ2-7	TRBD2	TGTGCCAGCAGCGTTAGCGGGGGGAGCTCCTACGAGCAGTACTTC	CASSVSGGSSYEQYF
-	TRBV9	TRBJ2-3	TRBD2	TGTGCCAGCAGCTGGACTAGCGGGGGCACAGATACGCAGTATTTT	CASSWTSGGTDTQYF